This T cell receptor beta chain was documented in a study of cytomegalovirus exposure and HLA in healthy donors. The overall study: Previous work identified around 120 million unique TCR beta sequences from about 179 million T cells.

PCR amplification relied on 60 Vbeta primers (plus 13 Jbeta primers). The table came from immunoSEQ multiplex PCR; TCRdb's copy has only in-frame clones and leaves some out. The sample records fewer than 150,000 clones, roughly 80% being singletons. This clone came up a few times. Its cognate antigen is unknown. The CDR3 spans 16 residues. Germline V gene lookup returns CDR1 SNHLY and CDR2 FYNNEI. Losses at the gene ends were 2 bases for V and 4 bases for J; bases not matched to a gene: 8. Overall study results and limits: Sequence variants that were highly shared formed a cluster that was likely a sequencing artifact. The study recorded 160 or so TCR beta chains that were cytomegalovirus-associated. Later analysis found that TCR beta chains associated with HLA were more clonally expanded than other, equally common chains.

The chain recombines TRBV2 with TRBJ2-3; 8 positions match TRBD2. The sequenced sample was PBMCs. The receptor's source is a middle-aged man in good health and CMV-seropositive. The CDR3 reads CASSEQREMSSDTQYF. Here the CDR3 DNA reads TGTGCCAGCAGTGAACAGCGGGAGATGAGTTCAGATACGCAGTATTTT.